The next 13 T cell receptor beta chains were all read from a single sample in a study of shared clonotypes between healthy human individuals. TCRdb's copy holds only in-frame clones and misses some; the assay was immunoSEQ multiplex PCR. The table records about 1 million clones, about 80% of them present only once. Sample: memory CD4+ T cells sorted from blood. Subset given: CD45RA-negative fraction. The origin of the receptors is a man between 18 and 29 years old in good health.

This rearrangement joins TRBV28 to TRBJ1-4; D may be TRBD1 (6 bases). V gave up 4 bases and J gave up 6 bases, with 15 bases separating them. Germline V gene data show CDR1 as MDHEN and CDR2 as SYDVKM. The CDR3 covers 15 residues. CDR3: CASSSGGKMDEKLFF. Here the CDR3 DNA reads TGTGCCAGCAGTTCGGGGGGCAAGATGGATGAAAAACTGTTTTTT.

V is TRBV5-4 and J is TRBJ1-2; D not resolved. From germline, CDR1 is SGHNT and CDR2 YYREEE (reference sequence). The V and J ends lost 0 bases and 4 bases respectively, with 13 bases between them. CDR3 length equals 15 residues. The CDR3 is CASSLAGQAFYGYTF. As DNA, the CDR3 is TGTGCCAGCAGCTTGGCCGGCCAGGCCTTCTATGGCTACACCTTC.

This rearrangement joins TRBV11-2 to TRBJ2-2; TRBD2 matches 9 bases. Germline V gene data show CDR1 as SGHAT and CDR2 as FQNNGV. Unmatched junction bases numbered 3, after V lost 4 bases and J lost 0 bases. CDR3 length: 16 amino acids. CDR3 DNA sequence: TGTGCCAGCAGCTCCAGACTAGCGGCGAACACCGGGGAGCTGTTTTTT. This sequence encodes CASSSRLAANTGELFF.

A note on this clone: Different DNA sequences within this sample yield the same CDR3. Written as DNA, the CDR3 is TGTGCCAGCTCACCCCAGCGACAGGGGGGCTCGAACACTGAAGCTTTCTTT. Its protein product is CASSPQRQGGSNTEAFF. This sequence joins TRBV18 and TRBJ1-1; 9 nucleotides align to TRBD1. CDR3 length: 17 residues. The V gene's germline CDR1 is KGHSH and CDR2 LQKENI. V lost 3 bases and J lost 1; bases outside the gene matches: 9.

The J gene is TRBJ2-1, the V gene TRBV6-1; D remains unclear. From germline, CDR1 is MNHNS and CDR2 SASEGT. The CDR3 is 13 residues long. V was clipped by 6 bases and J by 8 bases, with 14 bases between them. The CDR3 loop reads CASRQVNIDEQFF. CDR3 DNA: TGTGCCAGCAGGCAAGTCAATATCGATGAGCAGTTCTTC.

The table lists this clone with a few counts. The chain joins TRBV30 to TRBJ1-5, with a possible D match to TRBD1 (5 bases). The CDR3 loop spans 13 amino acids. Per germline, CDR1 GTSNPN and CDR2 SVGIG (reference sequence). V lost 0 bases, J lost 3 bases, and 6 bases lay in between. CDR3 sequence reads: CAWSVGLNQPQHF. CDR3 sequence (DNA): TGTGCCTGGAGTGTGGGGCTCAATCAGCCCCAGCATTTT.

This chain joins TRBV2 and TRBJ2-7; 8 bases fit TRBD1. V gave up 4 bases and J gave up 5 bases; unmatched junction bases: 4. The CDR3 contains 13 residues. The germline gives CDR1 SNHLY, CDR2 FYNNEI. The chain's CDR3 is CASSAGQGNEQYF. DNA of the CDR3: TGTGCCAGCAGTGCAGGACAGGGTAACGAGCAGTACTTC.

The CDR3 nucleotides read TGTGCCAGCAGCTTTTCGTCCGGGCTGGGGCAGCCCCAGCATTTT. It codes for CASSFSSGLGQPQHF. This rearrangement joins TRBV5-6 to TRBJ1-5, with D uncertain. Trimming cost V 2 bases and J 7 bases, with 16 bases left between them. This CDR3 is built from 15 residues. Germline assignment: CDR1 SGHDT and CDR2 YYEEEE.

For this clone: Different DNA sequences within this sample yield the same CDR3. The chain carries TRBV5-1 and TRBJ2-3; D is undetermined. The CDR3 spans 13 residues. The germline V gene has CDR1 SGHRS and CDR2 YFSETQ. Trimming took off 3 bases at V and 0 bases at J, with 5 bases between the two ends. This CDR3 reads CASSSGSTDTQYF. CDR3 in DNA: TGCGCCAGCAGCTCCGGGAGCACAGATACGCAGTATTTT.

The genes are TRBV30 and TRBJ1-6; TRBD1 matches 10 bases. CDR1 and CDR2 from the germline V gene are GTSNPN and SVGIG (reference sequence). This CDR3 is 15 amino acids long. After removal of 3 bases from V and 10 bases from J, the junction contained 9 bases not matched to a gene. Here the CDR3 DNA reads TGTGCCTGGAGACTATCCGGGACAGGGGTGTCACCCCTCCACTTT. This sequence encodes CAWRLSGTGVSPLHF.

The gene calls are TRBV6-6 and TRBJ1-1; maybe TRBD1 (5 bases). Germline V gene lookup returns CDR1 MNHNY and CDR2 SVGAGI (reference sequence). The V and J ends lost 3 bases and 5 bases respectively, with 16 bases between them. The CDR3 is made up of 15 amino acids. The CDR3 DNA reads as TGTGCCAGCAGTTATTGGGAGGGGATGAGTACTGAAGCTTTCTTT. Its translation: CASSYWEGMSTEAFF.

The CDR3 region is CASSPTTVPYQETQYF. CDR3 sequence (DNA): TGTGCCAGCTCACCAACAACAGTCCCGTACCAAGAGACCCAGTACTTC. The J gene is TRBJ2-5, the V gene TRBV18; no definite D call. CDR1 and CDR2 (germline): KGHSH, LQKENI. This CDR3 contains 16 residues. V lost 2 bases and J 0 bases, leaving 13 bases between the germline ends.

This chain joins TRBV6-6 and TRBJ2-3, with D tentatively TRBD2 (6 bases). The germline gives CDR1 MNHNY, CDR2 SVGAGI (reference sequence). The V end lost 2 bases, the J end lost 9 bases, and 15 bases lay between the germline ends. The CDR3 consists of 14 residues. This CDR3 reads CASSYQTSGETQYF. CDR3 DNA: TGTGCCAGCAGTTACCAAACTTCGGGAGAGACGCAGTATTTT.